Listed here are 11 T cell receptor beta chains from one sample, sequenced in a study of early T cells in non-severe SARS-CoV-2 infection. MiXCR, applied by TCRdb to the 5' RACE reads, yields one record per CDR3 protein. Found here are about 80,000 distinct CDR3 sequences, approximately 12% of them singletons; the top ten hold 15% to 18%. Sequenced here: whole blood, sampled at baseline. These receptors were collected from an adult who was a healthcare worker with PCR-confirmed SARS-CoV-2 infection or an uninfected control (not recorded which). The donor label of this sample is uncertain.

The chain has TRBV4-1 and TRBJ2-5, with D unresolved. Germline CDR1 reads MGHRA; CDR2 reads YSYEKL. The ends were cut back, 1 base at V and 2 bases at J, with 8 bases in the middle. The CDR3 sequence is 14 residues long. Here the CDR3 reads CASSQGGRQETQYF. The CDR3 DNA sequence: TGCGCCAGCAGCCAAGGCGGCAGGCAAGAGACCCAGTACTTC.

This clonotype was counted ten times or more. This chain links TRBV10-3 with TRBJ1-1; 11 nucleotides agree with TRBD1. Germline lookup yields CDR1 ENHRY and CDR2 SYGVKD. The J segment lost 3 bases and the V segment lost 8 bases, leaving 5 bases of the junction unmatched. The CDR3 has 14 amino acids. The CDR3 here is CAIGQGARDTEAFF. CDR3 in DNA: TGTGCCATCGGACAGGGGGCTAGGGACACTGAAGCTTTCTTT.

On this clonotype itself: This may arise from a read error, as a much more abundant clone is one base away. The CDR3 DNA follows: TGTGCCAGCAACTCTCCCGGACAGGGTCCGGGGGAGCAGGACTTC. Translated, it gives CASNSPGQGPGEQDF. The J gene is TRBJ2-7, the V gene TRBV28, with 8 bases matching TRBD1. Germline CDR1 MDHEN, CDR2 SYDVKM. This CDR3 contains 15 residues.

The chain uses TRBV27 and TRBJ2-2; 12 bases agree with TRBD2. Trimming at V came to 7 bases and at J to 2 bases, leaving 14 bases not matched to a gene. Germline V gives CDR1 MNHEY, CDR2 SMNVEV (reference sequence). The CDR3 totals 19 residues. CDR3 loop: CASTPLAGGPLSNTGELFF. CDR3 DNA sequence: TGTGCCAGCACCCCTCTAGCGGGAGGGCCTTTATCCAACACCGGGGAGCTGTTTTTT.

The chain recombines TRBV6-2 or TRBV6-3 with TRBJ1-1, with a weak D call TRBD1 (5 bases). This CDR3 has 15 amino acids. The ends were cut back, 6 bases at V and 3 bases at J, with 17 bases in the middle. Looked up from germline, CDR1 is MNHEY and CDR2 is SVGEGT. CDR3 sequence (DNA): TGTGCCAGCAGAATTCCGGGACGGTCAGACACTGAAGCTTTCTTT. Its translation: CASRIPGRSDTEAFF.

The sample holds many counts of this clonotype. This chain uses TRBV7-2 with TRBJ1-5; the D is unclear. V gave up 5 bases and J gave up 0 bases, with 8 bases separating them. The CDR3 is 14 residues long. Germline V gene sequence: CDR1 SGHTA, CDR2 FQGNSA. CDR3 loop: CASSRRDSNQPQHF. The CDR3 nucleotides read TGTGCCAGCAGCCGCAGAGATAGCAATCAGCCCCAGCATTTT. Together with reference TRBV7-2 and TRBJ1-5, the CDR3 gives the full variable domain: GAGVSQSPSNKVTEKGKDVELRCDPISGHTALYWYRQSLGQGLEFLIYFQGNSAPDKSGLPSDRFSAERTGGSVSTLTIQRTQQEDSAVYLCASSRRDSNQPQHFGDGTRLSIL.

In this sample, this clonotype is medium-sized. The chain combines TRBV20-1 with TRBJ2-7; no firm D call. Germline assignment: CDR1 DFQATT and CDR2 SNEGSKA (reference sequence). The CDR3 has 13 amino acids. The V end lost 6 bases, the J end lost 3 bases, and 15 bases lay between the germline ends. This chain's CDR3 is CSAPGTTGYEQYF. The CDR3 DNA is TGCAGTGCCCCAGGCACTACGGGCTACGAGCAGTACTTC.

The chain is built from TRBV6-2 or TRBV6-3 and TRBJ2-1; possibly TRBD1 or TRBD2 for D (5 bases each). Germline V gene sequence: CDR1 MNHEY, CDR2 SVGEGT. The CDR3 has 15 amino acids. V was shortened by 6 bases and J by 1 base, with 13 bases between the two germline ends. The CDR3 loop reads CASRGPLRSYNEQFF. CDR3 DNA: TGTGCCAGCAGGGGACCGCTCAGGTCCTACAATGAGCAGTTCTTC.

J is TRBJ2-4 and V is TRBV29-1; 8 nucleotides align to TRBD2. Germline CDR1 and CDR2: SQVTM and ANQGSEA. The CDR3 totals 14 residues. After removal of 4 bases from V and 0 bases from J, the junction contained 2 bases not matched to a gene. DNA of the CDR3: TGCAGCGTTGGCCTAGCGGGAGCCAAAAACATTCAGTACTTC. Translating it yields CSVGLAGAKNIQYF. Based on the CDR3 plus reference TRBV29-1 and TRBJ2-4, the full variable domain is SAVISQKPSRDICQRGTSLTIQCQVDSQVTMMFWYRQQPGQSLTLIATANQGSEATYESGFVIDKFPISRPNLTFSTLTVSNMSPEDSSIYLCSVGLAGAKNIQYFGAGTRLSVL.

This chain connects TRBV5-1 to TRBJ2-1, with 7 bases that match TRBD2. Germline V lookup: CDR1 SGHRS, CDR2 YFSETQ. V gave up 0 bases and J gave up 4 bases; unmatched junction bases: 4. The length of the CDR3 is 15 residues. The CDR3: CASSLDGGSYNEQFF. DNA for the CDR3: TGCGCCAGCAGCTTGGACGGGGGGAGTTACAATGAGCAGTTCTTC.

There are a few counts of this clonotype. The chain is built from TRBV5-1 and TRBJ2-4; D remains ambiguous. CDR3 length equals 16 residues. V shed 0 bases and J shed 0 bases, with 10 bases lying between them. The germline CDR1 and CDR2 sequences are SGHRS and YFSETQ. DNA of the CDR3: TGCGCCAGCAGCTTGGCCACCACCTTAGCCAAAAACATTCAGTACTTC. This encodes CASSLATTLAKNIQYF.